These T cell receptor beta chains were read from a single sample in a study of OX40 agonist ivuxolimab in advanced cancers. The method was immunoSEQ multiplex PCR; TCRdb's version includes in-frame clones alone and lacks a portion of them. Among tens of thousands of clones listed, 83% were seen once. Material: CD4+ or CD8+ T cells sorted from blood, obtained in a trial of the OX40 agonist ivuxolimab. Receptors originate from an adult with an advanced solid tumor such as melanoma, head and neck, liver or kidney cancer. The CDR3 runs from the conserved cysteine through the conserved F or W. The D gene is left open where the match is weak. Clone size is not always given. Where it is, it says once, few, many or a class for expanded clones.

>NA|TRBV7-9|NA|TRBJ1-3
CASSFEGQLSGNTIYF
TGTGCCAGCAGCTTTGAGGGTCAACTCTCTGGAAACACCATATATTTT
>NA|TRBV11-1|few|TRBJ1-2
CASGKANYGYTF
TGTGCCAGCGGCAAAGCTAACTATGGCTACACCTTC
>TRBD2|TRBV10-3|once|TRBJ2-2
CAISSQGLAANTGELFF
TGTGCCATCAGTTCGCAGGGACTAGCGGCTAACACCGGGGAGCTGTTTTTT
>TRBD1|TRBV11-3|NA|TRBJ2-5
CASNEGQGYQETQYF
TGTGCCAGCAACGAGGGACAGGGGTACCAAGAGACCCAGTACTTC
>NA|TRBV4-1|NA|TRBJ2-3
CASSQVGGGMDTQYF
TGCGCCAGCAGCCAAGTAGGGGGGGGGATGGATACGCAGTATTTT
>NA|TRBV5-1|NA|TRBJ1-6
CASSLLSSVVGNSPLHF
TGCGCCAGCAGCTTGCTTTCTTCGGTAGTCGGAAATTCACCCCTCCACTTT
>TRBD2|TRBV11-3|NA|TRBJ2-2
CASSSGRGDTGELFF
TGTGCCAGCAGCTCGGGCCGGGGGGACACCGGGGAGCTGTTTTTT
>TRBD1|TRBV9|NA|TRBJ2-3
CASSEGDSTQYF
TGTGCCAGCAGCGAGGGGGACAGTACGCAGTATTTT
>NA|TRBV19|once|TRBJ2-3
CASSTDPYTQYF
TGTGCCAGTAGTACCGACCCATATACGCAGTATTTT
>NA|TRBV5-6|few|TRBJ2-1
CASSLEGGTNEQFF
TGTGCCAGCAGCTTGGAGGGGGGGACCAATGAGCAGTTCTTC
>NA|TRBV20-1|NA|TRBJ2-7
CSPKGGPEQYF
TGCAGCCCAAAAGGGGGTCCCGAGCAGTACTTC
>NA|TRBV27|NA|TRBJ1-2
CASSSAIGYGYTF
TGTGCCAGCAGTTCGGCTATAGGCTATGGCTACACCTTC
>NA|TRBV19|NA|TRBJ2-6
CASSLRGAGANVLTF
TGTGCCAGTAGCCTGAGGGGGGCCGGGGCCAACGTCCTGACTTTC
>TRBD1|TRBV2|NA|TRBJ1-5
CASSEDRGVRPQHF
TGTGCCAGCAGTGAAGACAGGGGGGTCCGGCCCCAGCATTTT